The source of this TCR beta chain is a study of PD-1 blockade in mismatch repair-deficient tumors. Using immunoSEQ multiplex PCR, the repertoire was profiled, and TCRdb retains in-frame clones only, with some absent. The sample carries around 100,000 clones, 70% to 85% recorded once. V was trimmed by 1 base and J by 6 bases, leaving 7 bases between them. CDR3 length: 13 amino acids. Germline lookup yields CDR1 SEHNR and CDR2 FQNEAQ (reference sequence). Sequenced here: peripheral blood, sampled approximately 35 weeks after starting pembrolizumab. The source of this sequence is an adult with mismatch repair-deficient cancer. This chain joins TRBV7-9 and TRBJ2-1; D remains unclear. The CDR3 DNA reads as TGTGCCAGCAGCTTAGACGGTGGCAATGAGCAGTTCTTC. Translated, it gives CASSLDGGNEQFF. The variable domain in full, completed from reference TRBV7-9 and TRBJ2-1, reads DTGVSQNPRHKITKRGQNVTFRCDPISEHNRLYWYRQTLGQGPEFLTYFQNEAQLEKSRLLSDRFSAERPKGSFSTLEIQRTEQGDSAMYLCASSLDGGNEQFFGPGTRLTVL.